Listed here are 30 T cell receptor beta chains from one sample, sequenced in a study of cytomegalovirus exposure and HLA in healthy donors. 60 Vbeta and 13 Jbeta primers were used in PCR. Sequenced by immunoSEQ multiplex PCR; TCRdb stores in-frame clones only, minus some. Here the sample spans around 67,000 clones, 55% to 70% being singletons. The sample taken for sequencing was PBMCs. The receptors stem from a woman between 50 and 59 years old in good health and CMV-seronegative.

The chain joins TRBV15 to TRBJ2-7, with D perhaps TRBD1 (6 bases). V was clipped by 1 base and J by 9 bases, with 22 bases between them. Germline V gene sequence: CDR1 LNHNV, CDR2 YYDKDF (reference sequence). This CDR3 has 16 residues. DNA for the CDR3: TGTGCCACCAGCAGAGGTCCTGGAGGAACAGGGAGTGGGCAGTACTTC. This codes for CATSRGPGGTGSGQYF.

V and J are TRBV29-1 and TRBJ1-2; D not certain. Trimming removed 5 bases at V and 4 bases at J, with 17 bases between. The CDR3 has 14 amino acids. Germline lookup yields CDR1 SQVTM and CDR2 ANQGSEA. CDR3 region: CSVSPGVGRYGYTF. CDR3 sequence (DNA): TGCAGCGTTTCCCCCGGGGTCGGGCGCTATGGCTACACCTTC. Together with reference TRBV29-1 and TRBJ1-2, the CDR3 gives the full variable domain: SAVISQKPSRDICQRGTSLTIQCQVDSQVTMMFWYRQQPGQSLTLIATANQGSEATYESGFVIDKFPISRPNLTFSTLTVSNMSPEDSSIYLCSVSPGVGRYGYTFGSGTRLTVV.

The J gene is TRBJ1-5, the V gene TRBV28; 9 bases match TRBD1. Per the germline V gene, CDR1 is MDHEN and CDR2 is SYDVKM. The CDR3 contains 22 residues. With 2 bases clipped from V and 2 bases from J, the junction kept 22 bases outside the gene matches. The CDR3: CASSLGLSGQGNSIYGNQPQHF. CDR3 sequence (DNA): TGTGCCAGCAGTTTAGGACTCTCAGGACAGGGGAACTCAATATATGGCAATCAGCCCCAGCATTTT.

The CDR3 nucleotides are TGCGCCAGCAGCTACCTAGCGGGAGTTTCCAAAAACATTCAGTACTTC. Translating it yields CASSYLAGVSKNIQYF. The chain is built from TRBV5-1 and TRBJ2-4, with 10 bases matching TRBD2. V shed 3 bases, J shed 2 bases, and the junction held 5 bases outside the gene matches. CDR3 length: 16 amino acids. Germline CDR1 is SGHRS and CDR2 is YFSETQ.

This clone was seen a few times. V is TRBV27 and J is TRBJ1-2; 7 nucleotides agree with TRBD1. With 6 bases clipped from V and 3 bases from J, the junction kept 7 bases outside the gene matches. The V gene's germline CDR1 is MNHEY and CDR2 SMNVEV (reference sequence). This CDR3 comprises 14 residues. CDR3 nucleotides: TGTGCCAGCAGGAGACGGGACAGCTACTATGGCTACACCTTC. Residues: CASRRRDSYYGYTF.

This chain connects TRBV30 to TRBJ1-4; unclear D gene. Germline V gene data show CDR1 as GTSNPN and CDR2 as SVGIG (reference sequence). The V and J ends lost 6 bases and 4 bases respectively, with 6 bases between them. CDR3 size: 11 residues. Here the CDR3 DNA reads TGTGCCTGTCGCGGTAATGAAAAACTGTTTTTT. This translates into CACRGNEKLFF.

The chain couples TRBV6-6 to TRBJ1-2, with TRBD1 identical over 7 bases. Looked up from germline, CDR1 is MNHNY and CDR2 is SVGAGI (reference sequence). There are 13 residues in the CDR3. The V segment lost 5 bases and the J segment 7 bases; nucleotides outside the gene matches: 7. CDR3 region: CASSQQGTGGYTF. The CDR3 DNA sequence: TGTGCCAGCAGTCAACAGGGGACGGGTGGCTACACCTTC.

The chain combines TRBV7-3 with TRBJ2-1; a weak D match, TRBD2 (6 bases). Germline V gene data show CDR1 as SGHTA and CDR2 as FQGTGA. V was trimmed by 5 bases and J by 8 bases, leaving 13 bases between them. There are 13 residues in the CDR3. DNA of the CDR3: TGTGCCAGCAGCCCCGGGGGAGGAGATGAGCAGTTCTTC. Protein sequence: CASSPGGGDEQFF.

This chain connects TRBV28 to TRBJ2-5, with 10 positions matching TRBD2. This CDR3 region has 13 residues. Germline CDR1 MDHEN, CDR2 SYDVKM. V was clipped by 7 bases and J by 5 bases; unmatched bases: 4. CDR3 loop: CASTLAGWETQYF. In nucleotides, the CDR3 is TGTGCCAGCACACTAGCGGGATGGGAGACCCAGTACTTC. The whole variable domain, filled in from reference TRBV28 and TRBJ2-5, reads DVKVTQSSRYLVKRTGEKVFLECVQDMDHENMFWYRQDPGLGLRLIYFSYDVKMKEKGDIPEGYSVSREKKERFSLILESASTNQTSMYLCASTLAGWETQYFGPGTRLLVL.

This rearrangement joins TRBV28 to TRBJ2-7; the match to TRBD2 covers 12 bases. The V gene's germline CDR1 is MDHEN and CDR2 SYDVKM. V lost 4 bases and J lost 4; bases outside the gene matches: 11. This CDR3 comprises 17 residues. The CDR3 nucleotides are TGTGCCAGCAGTTCCCCCCCCGGCGGGACTAGCGGGTACGAGCAGTACTTC. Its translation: CASSSPPGGTSGYEQYF.

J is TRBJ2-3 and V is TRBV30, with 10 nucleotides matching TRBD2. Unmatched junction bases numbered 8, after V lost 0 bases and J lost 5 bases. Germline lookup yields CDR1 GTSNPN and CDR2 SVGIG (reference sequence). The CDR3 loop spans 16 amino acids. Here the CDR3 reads CAWSVGLAGAQDTQYF. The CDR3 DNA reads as TGTGCCTGGAGTGTAGGGCTAGCGGGAGCGCAAGATACGCAGTATTTT.

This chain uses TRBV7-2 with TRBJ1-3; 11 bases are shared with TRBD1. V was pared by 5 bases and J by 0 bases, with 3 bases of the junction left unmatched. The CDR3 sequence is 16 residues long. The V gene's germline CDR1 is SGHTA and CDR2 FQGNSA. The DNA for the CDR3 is TGTGCCAGCAGCGCGGGACAGGGGGGCTCTGGAAACACCATATATTTT. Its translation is CASSAGQGGSGNTIYF. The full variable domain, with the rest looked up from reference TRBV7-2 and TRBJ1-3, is GAGVSQSPSNKVTEKGKDVELRCDPISGHTALYWYRQSLGQGLEFLIYFQGNSAPDKSGLPSDRFSAERTGGSVSTLTIQRTQQEDSAVYLCASSAGQGGSGNTIYFGEGSWLTVV.

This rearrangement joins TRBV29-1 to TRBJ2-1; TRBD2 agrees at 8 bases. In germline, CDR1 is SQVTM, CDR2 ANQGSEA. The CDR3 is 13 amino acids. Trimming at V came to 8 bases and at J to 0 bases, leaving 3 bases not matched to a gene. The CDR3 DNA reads TGCAGCCACGGGAGGGACTCCTACAATGAGCAGTTCTTC. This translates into CSHGRDSYNEQFF.

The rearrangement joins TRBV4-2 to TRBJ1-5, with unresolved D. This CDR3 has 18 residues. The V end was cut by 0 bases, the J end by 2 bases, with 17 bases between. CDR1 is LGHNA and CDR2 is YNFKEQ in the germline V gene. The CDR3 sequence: CASSQDRVGGSGNQPQHF. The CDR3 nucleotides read TGTGCCAGCAGCCAAGATAGGGTGGGCGGGAGTGGCAATCAGCCCCAGCATTTT.

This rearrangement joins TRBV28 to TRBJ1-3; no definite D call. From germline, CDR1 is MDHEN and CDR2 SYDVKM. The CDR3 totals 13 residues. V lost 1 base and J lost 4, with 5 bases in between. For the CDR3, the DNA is TGTGCCAGCAGTTTATTTTCAGGAAACACCATATATTTT. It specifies CASSLFSGNTIYF.

CDR3 sequence (DNA): TGTGCCAGCAGTGATCGGGGGAATGAGCAGTTCTTC. Protein: CASSDRGNEQFF. The gene calls are TRBV2 and TRBJ2-1; a possible D gene is TRBD2 (6 bases). CDR1 and CDR2 (germline): SNHLY, FYNNEI. The CDR3 covers 12 residues. The V gene lost 3 bases and the J gene lost 7 bases, with 7 bases spanning the gap.

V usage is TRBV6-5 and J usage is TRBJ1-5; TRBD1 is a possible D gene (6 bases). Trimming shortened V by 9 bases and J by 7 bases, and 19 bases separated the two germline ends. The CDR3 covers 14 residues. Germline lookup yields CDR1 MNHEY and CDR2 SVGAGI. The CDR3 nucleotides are TGTGCCAGTGACCCGGACAGCATCGGGCAGCCCCAGCATTTT. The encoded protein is CASDPDSIGQPQHF.

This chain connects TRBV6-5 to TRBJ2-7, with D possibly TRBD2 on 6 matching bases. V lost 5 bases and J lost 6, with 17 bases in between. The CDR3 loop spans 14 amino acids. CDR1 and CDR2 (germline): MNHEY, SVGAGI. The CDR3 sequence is CASSQPGRTIEQYF. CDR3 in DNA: TGTGCCAGCAGTCAACCGGGACGGACTATCGAGCAGTACTTC.

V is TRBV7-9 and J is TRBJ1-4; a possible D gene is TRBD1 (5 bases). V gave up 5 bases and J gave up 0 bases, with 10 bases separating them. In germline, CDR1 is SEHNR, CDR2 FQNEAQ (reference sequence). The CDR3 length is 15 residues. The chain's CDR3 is CASSIYRTTNEKLFF. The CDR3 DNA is TGTGCCAGCAGCATCTACAGGACAACTAATGAAAAACTGTTTTTT.

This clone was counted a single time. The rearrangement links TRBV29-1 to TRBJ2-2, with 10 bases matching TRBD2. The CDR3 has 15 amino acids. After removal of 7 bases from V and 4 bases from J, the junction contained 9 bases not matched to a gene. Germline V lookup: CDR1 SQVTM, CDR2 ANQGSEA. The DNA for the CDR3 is TGCAGCGCCCTAGGGACTAGCGCCTCCACCGGGGAGCTGTTTTTT. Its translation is CSALGTSASTGELFF.

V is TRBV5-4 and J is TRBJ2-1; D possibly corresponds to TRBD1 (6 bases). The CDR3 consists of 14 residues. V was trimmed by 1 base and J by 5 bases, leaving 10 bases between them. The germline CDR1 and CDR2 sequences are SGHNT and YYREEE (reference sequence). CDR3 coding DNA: TGTGCCAGCAGCTTGACACAGGGTAACAATGAGCAGTTCTTC. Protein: CASSLTQGNNEQFF.

The CDR3 sequence: CASDHRGNTEAFF. As DNA, the CDR3 is TGTGCCAGCGATCACAGGGGGAACACTGAAGCTTTCTTT. The genes are TRBV19 and TRBJ1-1; 7 bases are a match to TRBD1. The germline V gene encodes CDR1 LNHDA and CDR2 SQIVND (reference sequence). The CDR3 extends over 13 amino acids. The V gene end was trimmed by 9 bases and the J gene end by 1 base; junction bases not matched to a gene: 5. The full variable domain, with the rest looked up from reference TRBV19 and TRBJ1-1, is DGGITQSPKYLFRKEGQNVTLSCEQNLNHDAMYWYRQDPGQGLRLIYYSQIVNDFQKGDIAEGYSVSREKKESFPLTVTSAQKNPTAFYLCASDHRGNTEAFFGQGTRLTVV.

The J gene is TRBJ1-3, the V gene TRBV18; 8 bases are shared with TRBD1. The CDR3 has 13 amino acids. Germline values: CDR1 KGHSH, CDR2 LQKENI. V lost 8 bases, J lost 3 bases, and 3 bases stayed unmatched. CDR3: CASLTGDGNTIYF. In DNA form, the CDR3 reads TGTGCCAGCCTGACAGGGGATGGAAACACCATATATTTT.

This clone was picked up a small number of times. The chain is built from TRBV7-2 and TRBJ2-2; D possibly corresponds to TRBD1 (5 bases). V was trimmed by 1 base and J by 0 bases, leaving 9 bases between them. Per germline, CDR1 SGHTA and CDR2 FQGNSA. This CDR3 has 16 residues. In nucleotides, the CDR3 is TGTGCCAGCAGCTTAGGACAGTTGGCGAACACCGGGGAGCTGTTTTTT. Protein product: CASSLGQLANTGELFF.

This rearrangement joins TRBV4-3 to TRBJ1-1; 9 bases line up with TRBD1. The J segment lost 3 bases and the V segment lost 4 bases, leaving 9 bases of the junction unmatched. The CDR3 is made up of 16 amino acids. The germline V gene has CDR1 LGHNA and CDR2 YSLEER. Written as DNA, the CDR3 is TGCGCCAGCAGCCGGGGGACAGGGATAATGGACACTGAAGCTTTCTTT. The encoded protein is CASSRGTGIMDTEAFF.

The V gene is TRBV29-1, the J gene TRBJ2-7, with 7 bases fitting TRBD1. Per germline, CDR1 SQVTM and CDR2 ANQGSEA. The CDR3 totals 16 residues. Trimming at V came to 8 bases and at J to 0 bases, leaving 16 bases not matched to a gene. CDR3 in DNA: TGCAGCCCAGACAACCTGGACAGGCGGAGCTCCTACGAGCAGTACTTC. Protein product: CSPDNLDRRSSYEQYF.

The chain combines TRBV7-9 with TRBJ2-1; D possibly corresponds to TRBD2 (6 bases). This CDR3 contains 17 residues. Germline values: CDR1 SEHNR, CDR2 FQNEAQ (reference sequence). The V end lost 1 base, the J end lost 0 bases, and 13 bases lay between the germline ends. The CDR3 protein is CASSLVGSGSSYNEQFF. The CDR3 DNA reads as TGTGCCAGCAGCTTAGTGGGGTCCGGGAGCTCCTACAATGAGCAGTTCTTC. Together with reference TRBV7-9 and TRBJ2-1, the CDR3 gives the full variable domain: DTGVSQNPRHKITKRGQNVTFRCDPISEHNRLYWYRQTLGQGPEFLTYFQNEAQLEKSRLLSDRFSAERPKGSFSTLEIQRTEQGDSAMYLCASSLVGSGSSYNEQFFGPGTRLTVL.

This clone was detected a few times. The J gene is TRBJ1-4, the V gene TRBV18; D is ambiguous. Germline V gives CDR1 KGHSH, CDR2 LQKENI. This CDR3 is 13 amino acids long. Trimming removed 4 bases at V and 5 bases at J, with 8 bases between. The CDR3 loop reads CASSRAANEKLFF. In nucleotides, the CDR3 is TGTGCCAGCTCACGCGCAGCGAATGAAAAACTGTTTTTT.

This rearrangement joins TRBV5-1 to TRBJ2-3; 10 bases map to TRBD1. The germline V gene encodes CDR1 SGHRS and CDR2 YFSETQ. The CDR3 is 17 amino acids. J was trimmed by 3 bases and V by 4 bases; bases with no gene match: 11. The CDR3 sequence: CASSARRTGGETDTQYF. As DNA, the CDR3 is TGCGCCAGCAGCGCGCGACGGACAGGGGGAGAGACAGATACGCAGTATTTT.

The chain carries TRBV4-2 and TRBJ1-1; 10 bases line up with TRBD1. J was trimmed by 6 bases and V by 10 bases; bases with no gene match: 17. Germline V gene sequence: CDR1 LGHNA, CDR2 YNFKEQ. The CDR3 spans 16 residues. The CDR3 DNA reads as TGTGCCACCTGCCCGGTGAGGGGGGACAGGGGTTCTGAAGCTTTCTTT. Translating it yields CATCPVRGDRGSEAFF.